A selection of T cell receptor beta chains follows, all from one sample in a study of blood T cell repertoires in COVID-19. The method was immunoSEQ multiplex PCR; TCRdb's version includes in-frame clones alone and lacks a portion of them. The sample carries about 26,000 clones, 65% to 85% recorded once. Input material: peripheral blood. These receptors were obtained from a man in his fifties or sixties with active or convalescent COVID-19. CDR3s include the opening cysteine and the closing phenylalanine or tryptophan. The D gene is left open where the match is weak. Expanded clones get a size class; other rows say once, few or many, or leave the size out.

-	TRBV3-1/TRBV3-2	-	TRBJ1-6	TGTGCCAGCAGCCAAGTCAACGGTTCACCCCTCCACTTT	CASSQVNGSPLHF
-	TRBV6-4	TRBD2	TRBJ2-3	TGTGCCAGCAGTGAATCGAGCGGGGGAAGCACAGATACGCAGTATTTT	CASSESSGGSTDTQYF
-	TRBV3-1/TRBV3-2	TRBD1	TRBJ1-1	TGTGCCAGCAGCCAGACCGGGACAGGGAACACTGAAGCTTTCTTT	CASSQTGTGNTEAFF
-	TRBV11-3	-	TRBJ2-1	TGTGCCAGCAGCTTAGACCGACTAGTCGACAATGAGCAGTTCTTC	CASSLDRLVDNEQFF
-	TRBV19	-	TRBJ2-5	TGTGCCACAACAGAGAAGGGGGAGACCCAGTACTTC	CATTEKGETQYF
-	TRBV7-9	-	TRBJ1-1	TGTGCCAGCAGCTGGATGGGGGGGCGTGACACTGAAGCTTTCTTT	CASSWMGGRDTEAFF
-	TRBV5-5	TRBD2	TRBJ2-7	TGTGCCAGCAGCTCCCTCCTCCTATCGACTAGCGGGAGACTTACCTACGAGCAGTACTTC	CASSSLLLSTSGRLTYEQYF
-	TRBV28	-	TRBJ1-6	TGTGCCAGCATCCACCTAGGGGGGGGAAGTGGATATAATTCACCCCTCCACTTT	CASIHLGGGSGYNSPLHF
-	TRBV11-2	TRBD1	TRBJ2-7	TGTGCCAGCAGGGGGACAGGGCCAGGGGGAGAGCAGTACTTC	CASRGTGPGGEQYF
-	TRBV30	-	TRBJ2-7	TGTGCCTGGAGGGACTCTAGGAACGAGCAGTACTTC	CAWRDSRNEQYF
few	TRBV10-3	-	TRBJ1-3	TGTGCCATCAGTCTCCAGGTCGGAAACACCATATATTTT	CAISLQVGNTIYF
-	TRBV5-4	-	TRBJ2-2	TGTGCCAGCTCTCGGTTTGCTAGCCCGAACACCGGGGAGCTGTTTTTT	CASSRFASPNTGELFF
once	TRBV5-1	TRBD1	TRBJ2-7	TGCGCCAGCAGCTTGGGTGGGACAGGTGCCTACGAGCAGTACTTC	CASSLGGTGAYEQYF
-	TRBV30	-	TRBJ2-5	TGTGCCTGGAGTCGGGGGAGTGAAGAGACCCAGTACTTC	CAWSRGSEETQYF
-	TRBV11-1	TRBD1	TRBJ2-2	TGTGCCAGCAGCTTCGGGACAGGGGGCACCGGGGAGCTGTTTTTT	CASSFGTGGTGELFF
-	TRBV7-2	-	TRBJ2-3	TGTGCCAGCAGCTTATCTTTTGGACTGCTCTCAATCGGGGATACGCAGTATTTT	CASSLSFGLLSIGDTQYF
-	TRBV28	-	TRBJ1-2	TGTGCCAGCAGTTCGCCGAATCACAGGAGAGCAAACTATGGCTACACCTTC	CASSSPNHRRANYGYTF
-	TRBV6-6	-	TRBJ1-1	TGTGCCAGCCAAATGGGTGGCCAGGGATTAAAAACTGAAGCTTTCTTT	CASQMGGQGLKTEAFF
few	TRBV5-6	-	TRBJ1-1	TGTGCCAGCAGCTTGACGACCGGGGGAAAGGAAGGCACTGAAGCTTTCTTT	CASSLTTGGKEGTEAFF
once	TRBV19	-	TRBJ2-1	TGTGCCAGCACCCCGGGATACAGCTCCTACAATGAGCAGTTCTTC	CASTPGYSSYNEQFF
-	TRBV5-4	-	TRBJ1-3	TGTGCCAGCAGCTTTTACGGTGGAAACACCATATATTTT	CASSFYGGNTIYF
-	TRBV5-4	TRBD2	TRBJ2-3	TGTGCCAGCAGCTCAGGACTAGCGGGACGCACAGATACGCAGTATTTT	CASSSGLAGRTDTQYF
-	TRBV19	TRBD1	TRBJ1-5	TGTGCCAGTAGTCTCCAGGGGGGTAGAAGCAATCAGCCCCAGCATTTT	CASSLQGGRSNQPQHF
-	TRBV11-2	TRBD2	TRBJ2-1	TGTGCCAGCAGCTTAGAGGGTAGCGGGCAACAGTTCTTC	CASSLEGSGQQFF
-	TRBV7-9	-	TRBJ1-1	TGTGCCAGCAGCCACTCGGGGAACCCTGAAGCTTTCTTT	CASSHSGNPEAFF
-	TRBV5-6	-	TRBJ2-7	TGTGCCAGCAGCTTGGGACATCCTAATGAGCAGTACTTC	CASSLGHPNEQYF
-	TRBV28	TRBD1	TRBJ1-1	TGTGCCAGCAGAGACCCGGGACAGGACACTGAAGCTTTCTTT	CASRDPGQDTEAFF
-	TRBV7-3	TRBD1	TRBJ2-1	TGTGCCAGCAGCTTGGGACAGGCCAACAATGAGCAGTTCTTC	CASSLGQANNEQFF
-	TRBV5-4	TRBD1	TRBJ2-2	TGTGCCAGCAGTCACGGGACAGGGGTGAACACCGGGGAGCTGTTTTTT	CASSHGTGVNTGELFF
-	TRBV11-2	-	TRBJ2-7	TGTGCCAGCAGCCTGAGCGGAGGGCTTTTATACGAGCAGTACTTC	CASSLSGGLLYEQYF
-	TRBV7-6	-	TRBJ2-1	TGCGCCAGCAGCTTTCAGAGGAGCTCCCACAATGAGCAGTTCTTC	CASSFQRSSHNEQFF
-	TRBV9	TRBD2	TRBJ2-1	TGTGCCAGCAGCTTCGGGGGGAATGAGCAGTTCTTC	CASSFGGNEQFF
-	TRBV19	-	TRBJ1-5	TGTGCCAGTAGGTCCTCTACAGTGCAGCCCCAGCATTTT	CASRSSTVQPQHF
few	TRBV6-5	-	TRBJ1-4	TGTGCCAGCAGTTGGGAGACTAATGAAAAACTGTTTTTT	CASSWETNEKLFF
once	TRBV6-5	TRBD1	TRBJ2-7	TGTGCCAGCAGTTTCGGGACAGGAAACCCTTACTACGAGCAGTACTTC	CASSFGTGNPYYEQYF
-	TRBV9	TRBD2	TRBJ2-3	TGTGCCAGCAACGAACTAGCGGGGGGCGAGGGTACGCAGTATTTT	CASNELAGGEGTQYF
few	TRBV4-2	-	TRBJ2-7	TGTGCCAGCAGCCAAGCCCCCGGGATCGGCTACGAGCAGTACTTC	CASSQAPGIGYEQYF
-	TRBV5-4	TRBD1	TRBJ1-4	TGTGCCAGCAGCTTCGGACAGGGGGACGAAAAACTGTTTTTT	CASSFGQGDEKLFF
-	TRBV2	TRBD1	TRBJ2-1	TGTGCCAGCAGTGAAGGGACAGGGTTCCGAAACTACAATGAGCAGTTCTTC	CASSEGTGFRNYNEQFF
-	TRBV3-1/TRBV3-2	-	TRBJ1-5	TGTGCCAGCAGCCCCACGGGGAATCAGCCCCAGCATTTT	CASSPTGNQPQHF
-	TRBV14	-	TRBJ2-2	TGTGCCAGCAGCCAAAAAGGGGGAGGGCCTTCTTATGTCTCCGGGGAGCTGTTTTTT	CASSQKGGGPSYVSGELFF
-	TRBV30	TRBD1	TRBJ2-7	TGTGCCTGGAGGGACAGGGATTACATACTCGAGCAGTACTTC	CAWRDRDYILEQYF
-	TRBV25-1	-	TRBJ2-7	TGTGCCAGCAATGTCGGGGATTCCTACGAGCAGTACTTC	CASNVGDSYEQYF
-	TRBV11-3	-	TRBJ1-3	TGTGCCAGCAGCTTAGGGGCCTTTGCTGGAAACACCATATATTTT	CASSLGAFAGNTIYF
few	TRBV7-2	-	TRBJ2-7	TGTGCCAGCAGCCTCAACACCTACGAGCAGTACTTC	CASSLNTYEQYF
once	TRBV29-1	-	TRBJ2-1	TGCAGCGTTGTGGCCGGACTCCTAGTCAATGAGCAGTTCTTC	CSVVAGLLVNEQFF
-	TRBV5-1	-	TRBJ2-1	TGCGCCAGCAGCTGGGGGCAGGGCGGCTCCTACAATGAGCAGTTCTTC	CASSWGQGGSYNEQFF
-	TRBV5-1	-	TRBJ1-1	TGCGCCAGCAGCTTGTCCAGGGAGAACACTGAAGCTTTCTTT	CASSLSRENTEAFF
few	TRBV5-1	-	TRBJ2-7	TGCGCCAGCAGCTTTTTCGTAATACGGGAGAGCTCCTACGAGCAGTACTTC	CASSFFVIRESSYEQYF
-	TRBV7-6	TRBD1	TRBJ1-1	TGTGCCAGCAGCCTAGGAACCGGGACAGTGAACACTGAAGCTTTCTTT	CASSLGTGTVNTEAFF
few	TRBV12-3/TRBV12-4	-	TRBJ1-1	TGTGCCAGCAGGGAACAGGGTTACACTGAAGCTTTCTTT	CASREQGYTEAFF
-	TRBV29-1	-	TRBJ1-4	TGCAGCGTTGGGCGGGACTTAAATGAAAAACTGTTTTTT	CSVGRDLNEKLFF
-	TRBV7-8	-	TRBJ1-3	TGTGCCAGCAGCTTACCCGCGGGGACTGGAAACACCATATATTTT	CASSLPAGTGNTIYF
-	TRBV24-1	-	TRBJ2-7	TGTGCCACCCCCAACAGAGTCTACGAGCAGTACTTC	CATPNRVYEQYF